This TCR beta chain was obtained from a study of T-cell memory formation after mild COVID-19. Study overall: Among the donors, TCR clusters were largely specific to each donor.

This clonotype has just a few counts. Its antigen is not identified. Trimming cost V 4 bases and J 5 bases; bases outside gene matches: 7. The CDR3 is 17 amino acids. The V gene's germline CDR1 is SEHNR and CDR2 FQNEAQ (reference sequence). Study-level findings and limits: Pre-infection memory held some responding clones, suggesting pre-existing cross-reactive T cells responded.

A single record per CDR3 protein comes from TCRdb applying MiXCR to the 5' RACE reads. The sample contains 89,000 or so distinct CDR3 sequences, around 13% of which appear only once. The sample comprised PBMCs or a T cell subset sorted from them (not recorded which). The TCR sequence derives from a man between 18 and 29 years old who had mild COVID-19 (a few samples of this study predate the infection). Cell type and time point are not known. This chain links TRBV7-9 with TRBJ2-1; 14 nucleotides line up with TRBD2. In DNA form, the CDR3 reads TGTGCCAGCAGCTCGGGACTAGCGGGGGTAAGGGACAATGAGCAGTTCTTC. This gives the protein CASSSGLAGVRDNEQFF.